This T cell receptor (beta chain) was identified in a study of T cells after yellow fever vaccination. Study information: SMART-Seq v4 Ultra Low Input served to prepare low-cell-number fractions. General study results and limits: Weaker in magnitude, the secondary response showed a faster peak on day 5 versus 15. FACS-sorted repertoires could harbor abundant contaminating bulk-population clonotypes.

V dropped 6 bases and J dropped 0; count of bases not matched to a gene: 12. Germline CDR1 is ENHRY and CDR2 is SYGVKD. The length of the CDR3 is 17 residues. TCRdb reanalysed the 5' RACE reads using MiXCR and keeps one entry per CDR3 protein. The sample consists of under 600,000 distinct CDR3 sequences, around a fifth of them appearing once. This clonotype was counted between two and nine times. The antigen is unknown. This specimen was PBMCs, taken around 3 weeks after the first yellow fever vaccination. The clonotype was recovered from a man younger than 35 who received the YFV17D yellow fever vaccine. The rearrangement joins TRBV10-3 to TRBJ1-2; TRBD1 aligns across 8 bases. CDR3 coding DNA: TGTGCCATCAGGGAAGACAGGGGCCCAGGAGCTAACTATGGCTACACCTTC. Residues: CAIREDRGPGANYGYTF.